Listed here are 20 T cell receptor beta chains from one sample, sequenced in a study of metastatic and nonmetastatic thyroid tumors. All patients reached thyroid surgery having received no treatment beforehand. TCRdb re-called the PCR reads via MiXCR. The sample lists around 23,000 clones; approximately 24% were seen once. The sample taken for sequencing was blood. The receptor set was obtained from a male donor with papillary thyroid cancer or a benign thyroid nodule (not recorded which). Some clones in this sample may be carry-over from other donors' samples.

The chain has TRBV2 and TRBJ2-7, with D maybe TRBD1 (7 bases). Trimming removed 2 bases from V and 7 bases from J, with 18 bases in between. This CDR3 contains 15 residues. Germline CDR1 and CDR2: SNHLY and FYNNEI. CDR3 region: CASSERGRGMGEQYF. In DNA form, the CDR3 reads TGTGCCAGCAGTGAAAGGGGGCGCGGGATGGGTGAGCAGTACTTC.

The chain joins TRBV6-5 to TRBJ1-5, with D possibly TRBD1 on 6 matching bases. CDR3 length: 17 residues. Trimming removed 4 bases from V and 0 bases from J, with 16 bases in between. Germline lookup yields CDR1 MNHEY and CDR2 SVGAGI. For the CDR3, the DNA is TGTGCCAGCAGTTCCGAGGACAGTCGCTATAGCAATCAGCCCCAGCATTTT. Protein product: CASSSEDSRYSNQPQHF.

CDR3 protein: CASSDGLAGESGELFF. CDR3 coding DNA: TGTGCCAGCAGTGATGGACTAGCGGGAGAAAGCGGGGAGCTGTTTTTT. The chain recombines TRBV6-1 with TRBJ2-2; 13 bases match TRBD2. The CDR3 is 16 residues long. V lost 3 bases to trimming and J lost 7 bases; unmatched junction nucleotides: 5. In germline, CDR1 is MNHNS, CDR2 SASEGT.

The CDR3 region has the DNA TGTGCCAGCAGCCCGGGACGGATGAACACTGAAGCTTTCTTT. Protein sequence: CASSPGRMNTEAFF. This sequence joins TRBV28 and TRBJ1-1, with a weak D call TRBD1 (5 bases). The CDR3 sequence is 14 residues long. V lost 6 bases, J lost 0 bases, and 11 bases lay in between. CDR1 and CDR2 (germline): MDHEN, SYDVKM.

This clone has at least ten counts. The V call is TRBV10-2, the J call TRBJ2-5; the D gene is possibly TRBD2 (5 bases). The germline V and J ends were trimmed by 7 bases and 1 base, with 13 bases remaining between them. The CDR3 is 14 amino acids. Looked up from germline, CDR1 is WSHSY and CDR2 is SAAADI. This CDR3 is CASKDTRRQETQYF. In DNA, the CDR3 is TGCGCCAGCAAAGATACTAGACGCCAAGAGACCCAGTACTTC.

This clone was recorded at least ten times. This sequence joins TRBV7-6 and TRBJ2-1; TRBD1 aligns across 10 bases. Germline CDR1 and CDR2: SGHVS and FNYEAQ. After removal of 6 bases from V and 7 bases from J, the junction contained 15 bases not matched to a gene. The CDR3 sequence is 17 residues long. CDR3 residues: CASSQRFTGQGSNEQFF. The CDR3 DNA reads TGTGCCAGCAGTCAACGGTTTACGGGACAGGGGTCGAATGAGCAGTTCTTC.

Note on this clone: The junction shows a germline mismatch at one end, possibly a read error. The rearrangement links TRBV7-2 to TRBJ2-2; D uncertain. The germline CDR1 and CDR2 sequences are SGHTA and FQGNSA. The CDR3 is 14 amino acids. The CDR3 DNA is TGTGCCAGCACCCCAGTCCAGAGCACCTGGGAGCTGTTTTTT. It encodes CASTPVQSTWELFF.

The chain joins TRBV10-1 to TRBJ2-1; D is possibly TRBD2 (5 bases). The CDR3 has 12 amino acids. V was cut by 6 bases and J by 7 bases, with 10 bases left in between. Germline V lookup: CDR1 WNHNN, CDR2 SYGVQD (reference sequence). CDR3 sequence: CASSYEGNEQFF. The CDR3 DNA reads TGCGCCAGCAGCTATGAGGGAAATGAGCAGTTCTTC.

This clone is deemed medium-sized. The chain uses TRBV7-2 and TRBJ2-7; TRBD2 matches 12 bases. Germline-derived CDR1 and CDR2 are SGHTA and FQGNSA. V lost 1 base, J lost 5 bases, and 3 bases stayed unmatched. CDR3 length equals 15 residues. CDR3 loop: CASSLGLAGANEQYF. The CDR3 DNA follows: TGTGCCAGCAGCTTAGGACTAGCGGGAGCGAACGAGCAGTACTTC.

This clone is labeled medium-sized. The chain combines TRBV2 with TRBJ2-7, with D possibly TRBD1 on 5 matching bases. The CDR3 runs 15 residues. The germline V and J ends were trimmed by 3 bases and 3 bases, with 15 bases remaining between them. The germline V gene has CDR1 SNHLY and CDR2 FYNNEI. CDR3 loop: CASSDPRQTVYEQYF. The CDR3 nucleotides are TGTGCCAGCAGTGACCCCCGACAGACCGTCTACGAGCAGTACTTC.

Many counts were recorded for this clone. The CDR3 sequence is CASSLGQINTDTQYF. The CDR3 DNA follows: TGTGCCAGCAGCCTCGGACAAATAAACACAGATACGCAGTATTTT. The rearrangement links TRBV27 to TRBJ2-3; a weak D match, TRBD1 (5 bases). Trimming left V 6 bases short and J 2 bases short, with 15 bases between. This CDR3 region has 15 residues. CDR1 and CDR2 from the germline V gene are MNHEY and SMNVEV (reference sequence).

V gene TRBV6-1 combines with J gene TRBJ2-7; D may correspond to TRBD1 or TRBD2 (6 bases each). CDR3 length: 16 amino acids. Germline CDR1 MNHNS, CDR2 SASEGT. Trimming removed 3 bases at V and 2 bases at J, with 17 bases between. CDR3 in amino acids: CASSDPKWGAAYEQYF. The DNA of the CDR3 is TGTGCCAGCAGTGACCCCAAGTGGGGGGCCGCCTACGAGCAGTACTTC.

This sequence joins TRBV7-3 and TRBJ2-1; a possible D gene is TRBD1 (6 bases). The CDR3 covers 15 residues. The germline V gene has CDR1 SGHTA and CDR2 FQGTGA. V was clipped by 2 bases and J by 8 bases, with 16 bases between them. CDR3 sequence (DNA): TGTGCCAGCAGCTTATCCGGACGGGGACATGATGAGCAGTTCTTC. It is translated as CASSLSGRGHDEQFF.

This rearrangement joins TRBV20-1 to TRBJ2-6; no clear D. The V and J ends lost 3 bases and 0 bases respectively, with 18 bases between them. This CDR3 has 18 residues. CDR1 is DFQATT and CDR2 is SNEGSKA in the germline V gene (reference sequence). The CDR3 protein is CSASPHAVRLSGANVLTF. CDR3 DNA sequence: TGCAGTGCTAGCCCCCATGCTGTGCGCCTCTCTGGGGCCAACGTCCTGACTTTC.

This clone was found many times. The chain joins TRBV12-3 or TRBV12-4 to TRBJ2-3; TRBD2 matches at 7 bases. The V and J ends lost 4 bases and 2 bases, in that order; junction bases with no gene match: 12. The CDR3 runs 17 residues. CDR3 sequence reads: CASSSRGGRALTDTQYF. The CDR3 DNA reads TGTGCCAGCAGTTCCCGAGGTGGGAGGGCCCTCACAGATACGCAGTATTTT.

In this sample, this clone turned up many times. The chain joins TRBV9 to TRBJ2-1; maybe TRBD2 (5 bases). The germline V and J ends were trimmed by 3 bases and 4 bases, with 17 bases remaining between them. The CDR3 consists of 16 residues. Germline V gives CDR1 SGDLS, CDR2 YYNGEE. In DNA form, the CDR3 reads TGTGCCAGCAGCGCCGACGTTTCGGGATCTTACAATGAGCAGTTCTTC. Protein: CASSADVSGSYNEQFF.

This clone is medium-sized in the sample. This sequence joins TRBV6-1 and TRBJ2-7, with 7 positions matching TRBD1. The CDR3 has 15 residues. Germline assignment: CDR1 MNHNS and CDR2 SASEGT. After removal of 6 bases from V and 2 bases from J, the junction contained 10 bases not matched to a gene. The CDR3 nucleotides read TGTGCCAGCAGCAACCCGGGACAGAGCACCTACGAGCAGTACTTC. Encoded protein: CASSNPGQSTYEQYF.

Concerning this clone: Germline is not matched at one junction end, which may reflect a read error. The chain combines TRBV6-5 with TRBJ2-3, with D perhaps TRBD1 or TRBD2 (5 bases each). The CDR3 loop spans 14 amino acids. CDR1 and CDR2 (germline): MNHEY, SVGAGI. The CDR3 nucleotides read TGTGCCAGCAGTTTGGGACGGCCCACAGATACGCAGAATTTT. As protein: CASSLGRPTDTQNF.

The chain carries TRBV7-8 and TRBJ2-5; 10 bases line up with TRBD2. There are 18 residues in the CDR3. Germline loops: CDR1 SGHVS, CDR2 FQNEAQ. The CDR3 DNA reads TGTTCTAGCAGCTTAGCGCTACTAGCGGGATCCTCGGGGGAGACCCAGTACTTC. Translated: CSSSLALLAGSSGETQYF.

This clone was counted at least ten times. Other DNA sequences of this sample code for an identical CDR3. The J gene is TRBJ2-5, the V gene TRBV24-1, with 10 bases fitting TRBD1. The germline gives CDR1 KGHDR, CDR2 SFDVKD. The CDR3 spans 15 residues. V dropped 3 bases and J dropped 3; count of bases not matched to a gene: 3. The CDR3: CATSDLGTGEETQYF. The DNA of the CDR3 is TGTGCCACCAGTGATCTAGGGACAGGGGAAGAGACCCAGTACTTC.